This is a list of T cell receptor beta chains from one sample in a study of T cell responses to AZD1222 COVID-19 vaccine. Profiled with immunoSEQ multiplex PCR; TCRdb holds only in-frame clones, not every one. Among roughly 43,000 clones listed, around 80% were seen once. Sequenced material: peripheral blood, taken 28 days after the second dose of the MenACWY control vaccine. Receptors were obtained from an adult who received the MenACWY meningococcal vaccine as a control. Each CDR3 is given with its conserved first and last residue. The D gene is left open where the match is weak. Size tells how often a clone was seen (once, few, many) or the class of an expanded clone, and some rows leave it out.

V gene	J gene	clone size	D gene	CDR3 protein	CDR3 DNA
TRBV5-5	TRBJ1-4	.	.	CASSLVATNEKLFF	TGTGCCAGCAGCTTGGTTGCAACTAATGAAAAACTGTTTTTT
TRBV28	TRBJ1-2	.	.	CASSLWGNYGYTF	TGTGCCAGCAGTTTATGGGGGAACTATGGCTACACCTTC
TRBV29-1	TRBJ1-2	.	TRBD1	CSVVGGNYGYTF	TGCAGCGTTGTAGGGGGCAACTATGGCTACACCTTC
TRBV10-3	TRBJ2-7	once	TRBD1	CAIRMDRGLSYEQYF	TGTGCCATCAGGATGGACAGGGGTCTCTCCTACGAGCAGTACTTC
TRBV27	TRBJ1-6	.	.	CASRTANSPLHF	TGTGCCAGCCGGACGGCAAATTCACCCCTCCACTTT
TRBV5-1	TRBJ2-6	.	TRBD2	CASSPTTSGYSGANVLTF	TGCGCCAGCAGCCCCACGACTAGCGGTTACTCTGGGGCCAACGTCCTGACTTTC
TRBV14	TRBJ2-3	.	.	CASSQQHQGSDTQYF	TGTGCCAGCAGCCAACAGCATCAGGGATCTGATACGCAGTATTTT
TRBV27	TRBJ2-7	.	.	CASSPYHDSYEQYF	TGTGCCAGCAGTCCATACCACGACTCCTACGAGCAGTACTTC
TRBV10-3	TRBJ1-2	.	TRBD1	CAIRGTDYSYGYTF	TGTGCCATCAGAGGGACAGACTACTCCTATGGCTACACCTTC
TRBV4-1	TRBJ1-5	few	.	CASSPITGNYQPQHF	TGCGCCAGCAGCCCCATCACAGGGAATTATCAGCCCCAGCATTTT
TRBV6-1	TRBJ1-2	.	.	CASSEEPTQRSYGYTF	TGTGCCAGCAGTGAGGAACCGACCCAGCGGTCCTATGGCTACACCTTC
TRBV30	TRBJ1-3	.	.	CAWGYKSGNTIYF	TGTGCCTGGGGTTATAAGTCTGGAAACACCATATATTTT
TRBV28	TRBJ1-1	once	.	CASSYRHKAFF	TGTGCCAGCAGTTACCGCCACAAAGCTTTCTTT
TRBV12-3/TRBV12-4	TRBJ2-3	once	.	CASTLLADTQYF	TGTGCCAGCACACTACTTGCAGATACGCAGTATTTT